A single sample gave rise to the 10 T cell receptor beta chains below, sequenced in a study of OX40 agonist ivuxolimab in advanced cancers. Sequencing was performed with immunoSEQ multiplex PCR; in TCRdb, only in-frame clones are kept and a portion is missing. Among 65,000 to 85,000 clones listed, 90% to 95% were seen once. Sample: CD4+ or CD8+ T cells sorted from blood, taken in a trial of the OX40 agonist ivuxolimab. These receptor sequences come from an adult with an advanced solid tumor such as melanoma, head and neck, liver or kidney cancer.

In DNA, the CDR3 is TGCGCCAGCAGGTCGGGACAGGGGAACACCGGGGAGCTGTTTTTT. It yields the protein CASRSGQGNTGELFF. V and J are TRBV4-1 and TRBJ2-2, with TRBD1 matching over 9 bases. CDR3 length: 15 residues. V shed 6 bases and J 1 base; nucleotides not matched to a gene: 3. The germline V gene encodes CDR1 MGHRA and CDR2 YSYEKL.

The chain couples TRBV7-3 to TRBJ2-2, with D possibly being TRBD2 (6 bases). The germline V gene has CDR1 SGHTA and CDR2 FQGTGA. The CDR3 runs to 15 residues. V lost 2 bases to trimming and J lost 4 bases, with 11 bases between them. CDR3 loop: CASSLPSGVTGELFF. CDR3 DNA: TGTGCCAGCAGCTTACCCTCGGGGGTCACCGGGGAGCTGTTTTTT.

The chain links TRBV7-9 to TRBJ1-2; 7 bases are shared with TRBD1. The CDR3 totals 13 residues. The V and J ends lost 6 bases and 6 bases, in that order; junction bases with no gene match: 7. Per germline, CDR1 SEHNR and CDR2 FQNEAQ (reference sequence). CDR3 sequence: CASRGDRVHGYTF. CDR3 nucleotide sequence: TGTGCCAGCAGGGGGGACAGAGTACATGGCTACACCTTC.

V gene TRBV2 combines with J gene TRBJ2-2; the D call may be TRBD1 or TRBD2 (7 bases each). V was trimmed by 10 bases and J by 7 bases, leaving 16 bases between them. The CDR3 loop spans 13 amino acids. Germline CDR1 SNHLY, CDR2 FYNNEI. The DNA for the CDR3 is TGTGCCAACTCAGGGGGGGACGGCGGGGAGCTGTTTTTT. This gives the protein CANSGGDGGELFF.

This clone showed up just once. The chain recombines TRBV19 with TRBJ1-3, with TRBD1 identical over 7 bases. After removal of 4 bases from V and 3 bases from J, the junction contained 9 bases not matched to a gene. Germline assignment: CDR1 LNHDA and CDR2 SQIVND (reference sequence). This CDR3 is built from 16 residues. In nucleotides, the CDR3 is TGTGCCAGTAGTAGCTCAGGGGGATCTTATGGAAACACCATATATTTT. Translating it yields CASSSSGGSYGNTIYF.

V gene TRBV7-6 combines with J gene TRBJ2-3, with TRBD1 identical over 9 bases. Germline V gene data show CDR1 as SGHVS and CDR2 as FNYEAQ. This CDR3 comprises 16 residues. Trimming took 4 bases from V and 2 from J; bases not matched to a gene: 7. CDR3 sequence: CASSSTTGGYTDTQYF. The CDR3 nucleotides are TGTGCCAGCAGCTCGACGACAGGGGGATACACAGATACGCAGTATTTT.

CDR3 sequence reads: CATSRVPAGGIYEQYF. In DNA form, the CDR3 reads TGTGCCACCAGCAGAGTTCCCGCAGGGGGGATCTACGAGCAGTACTTC. The rearrangement joins TRBV15 to TRBJ2-7; D is perhaps TRBD1 (7 bases). V lost 1 base to trimming and J lost 3 bases, with 16 bases between them. This CDR3 contains 16 residues. CDR1 is LNHNV and CDR2 is YYDKDF in the germline V gene (reference sequence).

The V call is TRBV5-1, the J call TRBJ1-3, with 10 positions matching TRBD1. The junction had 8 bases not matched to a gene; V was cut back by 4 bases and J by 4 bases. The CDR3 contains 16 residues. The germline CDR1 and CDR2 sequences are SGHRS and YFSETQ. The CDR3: CASSGGQGLEGNTIYF. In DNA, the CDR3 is TGCGCCAGCAGCGGGGGACAGGGGTTGGAAGGAAACACCATATATTTT.

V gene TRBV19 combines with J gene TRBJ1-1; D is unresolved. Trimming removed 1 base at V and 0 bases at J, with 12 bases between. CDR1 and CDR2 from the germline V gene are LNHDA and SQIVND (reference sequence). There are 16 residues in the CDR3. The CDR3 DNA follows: TGTGCCAGTAGTATAGGCGCCTCTATACTGAACACTGAAGCTTTCTTT. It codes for CASSIGASILNTEAFF.

This chain's CDR3 is CASSEGQGATNEKLFF. For the CDR3, the DNA is TGTGCCAGCAGTGAGGGACAGGGGGCAACTAATGAAAAACTGTTTTTT. The V gene is TRBV2, the J gene TRBJ1-4; 11 nucleotides agree with TRBD1. Germline V CDR1 and CDR2: SNHLY, FYNNEI. The CDR3 is 16 residues long. V was clipped by 3 bases and J by 0 bases; unmatched bases: 0. The complete variable domain, with remaining parts taken from reference TRBV2 and TRBJ1-4, reads EPEVTQTPSHQVTQMGQEVILRCVPISNHLYFYWYRQILGQKVEFLVSFYNNEISEKSEIFDDQFSVERPDGSNFTLKIRSTKLEDSAMYFCASSEGQGATNEKLFFGSGTQLSVL.